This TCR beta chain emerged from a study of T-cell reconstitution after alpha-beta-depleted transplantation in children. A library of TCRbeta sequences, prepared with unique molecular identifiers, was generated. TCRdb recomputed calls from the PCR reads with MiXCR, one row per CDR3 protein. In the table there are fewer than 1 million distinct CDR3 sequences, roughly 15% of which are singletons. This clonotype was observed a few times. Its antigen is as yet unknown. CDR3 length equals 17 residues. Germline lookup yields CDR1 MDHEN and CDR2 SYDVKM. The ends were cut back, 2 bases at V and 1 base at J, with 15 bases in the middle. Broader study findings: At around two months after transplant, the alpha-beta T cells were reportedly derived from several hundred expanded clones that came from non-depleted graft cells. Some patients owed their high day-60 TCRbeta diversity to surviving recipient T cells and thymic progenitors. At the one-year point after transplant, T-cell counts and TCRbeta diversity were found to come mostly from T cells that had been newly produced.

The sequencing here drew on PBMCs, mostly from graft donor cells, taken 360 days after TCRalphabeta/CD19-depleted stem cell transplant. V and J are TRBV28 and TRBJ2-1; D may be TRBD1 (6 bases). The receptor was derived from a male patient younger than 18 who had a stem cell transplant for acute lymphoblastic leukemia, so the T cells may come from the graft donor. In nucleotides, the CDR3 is TGTGCCAGCAGTTTAATGAAATACAGGGATTCCTACAATGAGCAGTTCTTC. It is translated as CASSLMKYRDSYNEQFF. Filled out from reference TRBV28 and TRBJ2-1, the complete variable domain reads DVKVTQSSRYLVKRTGEKVFLECVQDMDHENMFWYRQDPGLGLRLIYFSYDVKMKEKGDIPEGYSVSREKKERFSLILESASTNQTSMYLCASSLMKYRDSYNEQFFGPGTRLTVL.